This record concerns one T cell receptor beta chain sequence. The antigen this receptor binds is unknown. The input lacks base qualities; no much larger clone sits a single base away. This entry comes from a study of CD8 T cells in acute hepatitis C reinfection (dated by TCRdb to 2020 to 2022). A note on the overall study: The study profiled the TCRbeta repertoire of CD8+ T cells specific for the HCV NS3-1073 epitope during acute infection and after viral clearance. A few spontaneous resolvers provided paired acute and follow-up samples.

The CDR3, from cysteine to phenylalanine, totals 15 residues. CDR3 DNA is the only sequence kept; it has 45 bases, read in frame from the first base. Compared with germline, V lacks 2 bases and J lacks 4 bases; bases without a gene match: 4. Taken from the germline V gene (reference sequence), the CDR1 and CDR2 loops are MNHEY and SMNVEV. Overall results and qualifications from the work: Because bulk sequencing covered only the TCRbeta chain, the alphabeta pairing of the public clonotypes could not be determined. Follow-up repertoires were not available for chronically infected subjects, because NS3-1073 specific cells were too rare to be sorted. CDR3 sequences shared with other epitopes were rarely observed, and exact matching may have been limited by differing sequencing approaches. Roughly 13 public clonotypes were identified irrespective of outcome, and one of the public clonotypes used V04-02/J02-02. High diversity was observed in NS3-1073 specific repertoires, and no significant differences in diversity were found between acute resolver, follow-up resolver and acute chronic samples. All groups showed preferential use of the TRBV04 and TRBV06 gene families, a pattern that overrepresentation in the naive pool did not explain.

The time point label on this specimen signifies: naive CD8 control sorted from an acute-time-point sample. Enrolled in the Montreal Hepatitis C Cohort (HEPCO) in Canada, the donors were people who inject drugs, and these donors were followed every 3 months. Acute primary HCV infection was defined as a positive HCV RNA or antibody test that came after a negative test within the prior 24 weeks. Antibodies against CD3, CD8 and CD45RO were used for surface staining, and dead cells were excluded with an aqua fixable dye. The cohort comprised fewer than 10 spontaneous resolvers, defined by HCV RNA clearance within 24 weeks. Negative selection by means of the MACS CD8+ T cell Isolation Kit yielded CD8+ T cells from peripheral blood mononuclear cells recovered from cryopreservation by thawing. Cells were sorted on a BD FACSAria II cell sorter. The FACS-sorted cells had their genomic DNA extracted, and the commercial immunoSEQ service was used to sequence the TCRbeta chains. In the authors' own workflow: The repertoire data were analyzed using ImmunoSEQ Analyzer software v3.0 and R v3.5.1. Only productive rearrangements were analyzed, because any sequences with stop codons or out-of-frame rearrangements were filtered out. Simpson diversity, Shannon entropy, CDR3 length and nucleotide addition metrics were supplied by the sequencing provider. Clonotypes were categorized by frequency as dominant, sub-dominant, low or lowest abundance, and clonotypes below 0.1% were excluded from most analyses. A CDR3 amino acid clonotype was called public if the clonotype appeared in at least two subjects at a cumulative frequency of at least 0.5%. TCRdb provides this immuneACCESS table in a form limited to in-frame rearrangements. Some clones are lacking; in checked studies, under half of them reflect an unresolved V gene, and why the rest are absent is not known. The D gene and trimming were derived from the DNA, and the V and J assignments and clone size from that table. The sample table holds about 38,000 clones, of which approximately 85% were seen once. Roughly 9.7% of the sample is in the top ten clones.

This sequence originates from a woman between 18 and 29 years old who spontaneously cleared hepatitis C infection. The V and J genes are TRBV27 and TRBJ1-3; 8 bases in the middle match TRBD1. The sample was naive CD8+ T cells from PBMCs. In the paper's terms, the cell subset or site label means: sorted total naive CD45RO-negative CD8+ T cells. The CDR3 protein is CASSLGTGSGNTIYF. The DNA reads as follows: TGTGCCAGCAGTTTAGGGACAGGTTCAGGAAACACCATATATTTT.